The 30 T cell receptor beta chains presented below share a single source sample, sequenced in a study of blood T cells in healthy people across ages. A second 7 to 11 cycle PCR used barcoded and J-beta primers. TCRdb recomputed calls from the 5' RACE reads with MiXCR, one row per CDR3 protein. The data contain hundreds of thousands of distinct CDR3 sequences, 20% to 25% of them singletons. Input material: blood. These receptors were taken from a man in his 70s in good health.

This clonotype occurred a few times. The chain couples TRBV2 to TRBJ1-5; weak D call: TRBD1 (5 bases). The germline gives CDR1 SNHLY, CDR2 FYNNEI. Trimming took 4 bases from V and 3 from J, leaving 7 bases between them. The CDR3 sequence is 13 residues long. CDR3 sequence reads: CASSGQLNQPQHF. The DNA of the CDR3 is TGTGCCAGCAGTGGACAGCTCAATCAGCCCCAGCATTTT.

The chain links TRBV3-1 to TRBJ2-1, with D perhaps matching TRBD1 (6 bases). The V end lost 6 bases, the J end lost 9 bases, and 15 bases lay between the germline ends. The V gene's germline CDR1 is LGHDT and CDR2 YNNKEL (reference sequence). The length of the CDR3 is 13 residues. In DNA, the CDR3 is TGTGCCAGCAGAAGTGGGACAACTCCTGAGCAGTTCTTC. Translated: CASRSGTTPEQFF.

The V and J genes are TRBV12-3 or TRBV12-4 and TRBJ2-5; TRBD2 matches at 10 bases. The CDR3 extends over 16 amino acids. V lost 4 bases to trimming and J lost 5 bases; unmatched junction nucleotides: 10. CDR3 nucleotide sequence: TGTGCCAGCAGTTACTCGCCGGGACTAGCGAAGGAGACCCAGTACTTC. Translated, it gives CASSYSPGLAKETQYF.

The V gene is TRBV28, the J gene TRBJ2-7; 10 bases match TRBD1. V trimming: 6 bases; J trimming: 2 bases; junction bases outside the gene matches: 19. CDR1 and CDR2 (germline): MDHEN, SYDVKM. The CDR3 is 19 amino acids. In DNA form, the CDR3 reads TGTGCCAGCAGAACACGCGACAGGGGGCTGGTAGCGGGGACCTACGAGCAGTACTTC. Its protein is CASRTRDRGLVAGTYEQYF.

The sample holds a few counts of this clonotype. The chain joins TRBV6-2 or TRBV6-3 to TRBJ2-5; D is tentatively TRBD1 or TRBD2 (5 bases each). Germline CDR1 reads MNHEY; CDR2 reads SVGEGT. CDR3 length: 13 amino acids. The V and J ends lost 6 bases and 4 bases respectively, with 12 bases between them. CDR3 residues: CASRGDLRETQYF. The CDR3 DNA reads as TGTGCCAGCAGGGGGGACCTCCGAGAGACCCAGTACTTC.

The J gene is TRBJ2-5, the V gene TRBV18; perhaps TRBD2 as D (6 bases). The DNA end is more similar to TRBJ2-1, so the J call may be wrong. This CDR3 comprises 15 residues. CDR1 is KGHSH and CDR2 is LQKENI in the germline V gene. The CDR3 sequence: CASSPGSAGNNEQFF. The CDR3 DNA sequence: TGTGCCAGCTCACCAGGCTCAGCGGGTAACAATGAGCAGTTCTTC.

The table lists this clonotype with many counts. The chain employs TRBV5-1 and TRBJ2-5; D not resolved. Germline V gene data show CDR1 as SGHRS and CDR2 as YFSETQ. V lost 0 bases and J 3 bases, leaving 9 bases between the germline ends. The CDR3 is 14 residues long. The CDR3 sequence is CASSLASVKETQYF. Here the CDR3 DNA reads TGCGCCAGCAGCTTGGCTAGTGTCAAAGAGACCCAGTACTTC.

This clonotype has just one count. This chain links TRBV20-1 with TRBJ2-3, with D possibly TRBD2 on 5 matching bases. The CDR3 runs 12 residues. Trimming removed 1 base from V and 5 bases from J, with 7 bases in between. Germline V gene sequence: CDR1 DFQATT, CDR2 SNEGSKA (reference sequence). CDR3 in amino acids: CSARGEGDTQYF. In DNA, the CDR3 is TGCAGTGCTAGAGGCGAGGGAGATACGCAGTATTTT.

DNA for the CDR3: TGTGCCAGCTCACCGACGTGGCAAAACAATGAGCAGTTCTTC. Its protein is CASSPTWQNNEQFF. The rearrangement uses TRBV18 and TRBJ2-1; D is unresolved. CDR1 and CDR2 (germline): KGHSH, LQKENI. Deletions cut 3 bases from V and 5 bases from J, with 11 bases between. The CDR3 has 14 residues.

This clonotype has a handful of counts. The J gene is TRBJ2-2, the V gene TRBV4-2; TRBD1 might be the D (6 bases). Germline V gene lookup returns CDR1 LGHNA and CDR2 YNFKEQ. CDR3 length equals 17 residues. Trimming removed 0 bases from V and 2 bases from J, with 13 bases in between. CDR3 protein: CASSQDPGADNTGELFF. In DNA form, the CDR3 reads TGTGCCAGCAGCCAAGACCCAGGGGCTGATAACACCGGGGAGCTGTTTTTT.

This clonotype appeared a few times. The V call is TRBV9, the J call TRBJ2-5; 7 bases line up with TRBD2. Germline lookup yields CDR1 SGDLS and CDR2 YYNGEE. V trimming: 2 bases; J trimming: 3 bases; junction bases outside the gene matches: 13. This CDR3 has 17 amino acids. CDR3 DNA: TGTGCCAGCAGCGTCGGGCGCGTTAGAGCGGGAAAAGAGACCCAGTACTTC. Translation: CASSVGRVRAGKETQYF.

On this clonotype: A clone one base away is much larger, so this may be a read error. No conserved phenylalanine or tryptophan is present at the end of the CDR3, so a read error is the likely explanation. The chain uses TRBV4-2 and TRBJ2-1; 8 bases agree with TRBD1. The J call may be mistaken, given a closer DNA end match to TRBJ2-7. This CDR3 region has 16 residues. From germline, CDR1 is LGHNA and CDR2 YNFKEQ. The CDR3 spells CASSPSGGSGGNEQYL. The CDR3 DNA reads TGTGCCAGCAGCCCCTCAGGGGGCTCGGGCGGAAACGAGCAGTACCTC.

This chain links TRBV29-1 with TRBJ2-5; TRBD2 matches 8 bases. The J call is doubtful: the DNA matches TRBJ2-1 better. The CDR3 is 12 residues long. CDR1 SQVTM and CDR2 ANQGSEA come from the germline V gene. The CDR3 region is CSGTGGPNEQFF. The CDR3 region has the DNA TGCAGCGGCACGGGAGGGCCGAATGAGCAGTTCTTC.

The sample holds a few counts of this clonotype. This chain uses TRBV18 with TRBJ2-1; 14 positions match TRBD2. Germline V gene lookup returns CDR1 KGHSH and CDR2 LQKENI. The CDR3 is made up of 15 amino acids. The V and J ends lost 0 bases and 8 bases, in that order; junction bases with no gene match: 0. The CDR3 DNA is TGTGCCAGCTCACCACCGGGACTAGCGGGAGATGAGCAGTTCTTC. As protein: CASSPPGLAGDEQFF. Together with reference TRBV18 and TRBJ2-1, the CDR3 gives the full variable domain: NAGVMQNPRHLVRRRGQEARLRCSPMKGHSHVYWYRQLPEEGLKFMVYLQKENIIDESGMPKERFSAEFPKEGPSILRIQQVVRGDSAAYFCASSPPGLAGDEQFFGPGTRLTVL.

Comment on this clonotype: An end of the junction differs from the germline gene, which may be a read error. The chain combines TRBV7-9 with TRBJ2-7; D assignment may be TRBD1 or TRBD2 (5 bases each). The CDR3 consists of 19 residues. Germline lookup yields CDR1 SEHNR and CDR2 FQNEAQ (reference sequence). CDR3 nucleotide sequence: TGTGCCAGCAGTACGACAACACGAGGTGCCGGGACCTACTCCTACGAGCAGCACTTC. It specifies CASSTTTRGAGTYSYEQHF.

This rearrangement joins TRBV15 to TRBJ2-1; D possibly corresponds to TRBD1 (6 bases). The J call may be in error: the DNA end matches TRBJ2-5 better. Per germline, CDR1 LNHNV and CDR2 YYDKDF (reference sequence). The CDR3 runs to 13 residues. CDR3 sequence: CATSRTGKETQYF. The CDR3 nucleotides are TGTGCCACCAGCAGAACAGGGAAAGAGACCCAGTACTTC.

This clonotype was recorded a few times. This chain uses TRBV6-6 with TRBJ1-5; D gene ambiguous. Trimming stripped 6 bases from V and 0 bases from J, with 9 bases between. Germline-derived CDR1 and CDR2 are MNHNY and SVGAGI (reference sequence). The CDR3 contains 14 residues. The CDR3 region is CASSSVDSNQPQHF. In DNA form, the CDR3 reads TGTGCCAGCAGCTCTGTAGATAGCAATCAGCCCCAGCATTTT.

This clonotype appeared many times. The chain has TRBV7-9 and TRBJ1-2; 8 bases agree with TRBD1. The CDR3 loop spans 13 amino acids. Germline CDR1 SEHNR, CDR2 FQNEAQ (reference sequence). V shed 4 bases and J 4 bases; nucleotides not matched to a gene: 2. CDR3: CASSSTGVYGYTF. The CDR3 DNA reads TGTGCCAGCAGCTCGACAGGGGTCTATGGCTACACCTTC.

The gene calls are TRBV7-9 and TRBJ2-5; 12 bases align to TRBD2. CDR1 is SEHNR, CDR2 FQNEAQ, per germline (reference sequence). The V gene end was trimmed by 7 bases and the J gene end by 0 bases; junction bases not matched to a gene: 6. The CDR3 totals 16 residues. Here the CDR3 DNA reads TGTGCCAGCATCCGGACTAGCGGGATGTACCAAGAGACCCAGTACTTC. Translation: CASIRTSGMYQETQYF.

This clonotype was seen only a few times. The genes are TRBV6-5 and TRBJ2-2; the D gene is possibly TRBD1 (5 bases). The germline V and J ends were trimmed by 2 bases and 4 bases, with 8 bases remaining between them. The CDR3 has 14 residues. Germline values: CDR1 MNHEY, CDR2 SVGAGI. In DNA, the CDR3 is TGTGCCAGCAGTTACGGCAGGGTCACCGGGGAGCTGTTTTTT. Translation: CASSYGRVTGELFF.

The sample holds a few counts of this clonotype. V gene TRBV12-3 or TRBV12-4 combines with J gene TRBJ1-5; perhaps TRBD1 as D (6 bases). The germline V and J ends were trimmed by 6 bases and 1 base, with 13 bases remaining between them. There are 15 residues in the CDR3. DNA for the CDR3: TGTGCCAGCAGGGGTACAGGGTCAAGCAATCAGCCCCAGCATTTT. This codes for CASRGTGSSNQPQHF.

This clonotype showed up just once. The rearrangement joins TRBV6-2 or TRBV6-3 to TRBJ2-6, with D hard to call. The germline V gene encodes CDR1 MNHEY and CDR2 SVGEGT. Trimming pared 3 bases from V and 0 bases from J, leaving 6 bases between. The CDR3 length is 15 residues. The CDR3 DNA reads as TGTGCCAGCAGTTATCAAAGCTCTGGGGCCAACGTCCTGACTTTC. Encoded protein: CASSYQSSGANVLTF.

This clonotype was seen more than once but under ten times. V gene TRBV11-2 combines with J gene TRBJ2-5; tentative D call: TRBD2 (6 bases). Germline V gene sequence: CDR1 SGHAT, CDR2 FQNNGV. Trimming pared 5 bases from V and 1 base from J, leaving 20 bases between. The CDR3 is 17 residues long. CDR3: CASSKKFQGLLQETQYF. Here the CDR3 DNA reads TGTGCCAGCAGCAAAAAATTCCAGGGACTGCTCCAAGAGACCCAGTACTTC.

The chain combines TRBV2 with TRBJ2-1, with no clear D. The CDR3 runs 17 residues. Germline V gene lookup returns CDR1 SNHLY and CDR2 FYNNEI. The V gene lost 4 bases and the J gene lost 0 bases, with 16 bases spanning the gap. This CDR3 reads CASSGSPGPSSYNEQFF. The CDR3 nucleotides read TGTGCCAGCAGTGGCTCCCCCGGGCCTAGCTCCTACAATGAGCAGTTCTTC.

The rearrangement links TRBV19 to TRBJ2-1; 8 bases agree with TRBD2. V lost 6 bases to trimming and J lost 2 bases; unmatched junction nucleotides: 18. Germline values: CDR1 LNHDA, CDR2 SQIVND (reference sequence). This CDR3 has 19 residues. The CDR3 DNA reads as TGTGCCAGTAGCAGAACCCTAGCGGGTCCAAAAAAAACCTACAATGAGCAGTTCTTC. It specifies CASSRTLAGPKKTYNEQFF.

V and J are TRBV27 and TRBJ2-1; D is uncertain. The DNA end is more similar to TRBJ2-7, so the J call may be wrong. This CDR3 has 13 residues. Per germline, CDR1 MNHEY and CDR2 SMNVEV (reference sequence). The CDR3 DNA reads as TGTGCCAGCAGGCCTGATGGGGCCTACGAGCAGTACTTC. Translated, it gives CASRPDGAYEQYF.

This clonotype was detected only a few times. This chain uses TRBV5-5 with TRBJ1-1; TRBD1 is a possible D gene (5 bases). V gave up 4 bases and J gave up 0 bases, with 10 bases separating them. The germline V gene has CDR1 SGHKS and CDR2 YYEKEE (reference sequence). This CDR3 has 14 amino acids. The CDR3 coding sequence is TGTGCCAGCAGCCCGGGACGGATGAACACTGAAGCTTTCTTT. Protein sequence: CASSPGRMNTEAFF.

The table lists this clonotype with many counts. The CDR3 loop is CSARRRLNEKLFF. The CDR3 DNA follows: TGCAGTGCTAGAAGACGGCTTAATGAAAAACTGTTTTTT. The chain has TRBV20-1 and TRBJ1-4; D is uncertain. Trimming stripped 2 bases from V and 4 bases from J, with 8 bases between. This CDR3 is 13 amino acids long. The germline V gene has CDR1 DFQATT and CDR2 SNEGSKA (reference sequence).

This clonotype was detected only a few times. The CDR3 loop is CSASGRGRSTEAFF. The DNA for the CDR3 is TGCAGTGCTAGTGGGAGGGGAAGGAGCACTGAAGCTTTCTTT. V usage is TRBV20-1 and J usage is TRBJ1-1; tentative D call: TRBD1 (5 bases). Per germline, CDR1 DFQATT and CDR2 SNEGSKA (reference sequence). Deletions cut 3 bases from V and 4 bases from J, with 15 bases between. CDR3 length: 14 amino acids.

In its sample, this clonotype was seen many times. The J gene is TRBJ2-3, the V gene TRBV5-1; D is possibly TRBD2 (5 bases). The CDR3 is 16 amino acids. The germline V and J ends were trimmed by 0 bases and 3 bases, with 14 bases remaining between them. Germline V gives CDR1 SGHRS, CDR2 YFSETQ. CDR3 loop: CASSLVPSSTTDTQYF. The CDR3 DNA follows: TGCGCCAGCAGCTTGGTACCCTCTAGCACGACAGATACGCAGTATTTT.